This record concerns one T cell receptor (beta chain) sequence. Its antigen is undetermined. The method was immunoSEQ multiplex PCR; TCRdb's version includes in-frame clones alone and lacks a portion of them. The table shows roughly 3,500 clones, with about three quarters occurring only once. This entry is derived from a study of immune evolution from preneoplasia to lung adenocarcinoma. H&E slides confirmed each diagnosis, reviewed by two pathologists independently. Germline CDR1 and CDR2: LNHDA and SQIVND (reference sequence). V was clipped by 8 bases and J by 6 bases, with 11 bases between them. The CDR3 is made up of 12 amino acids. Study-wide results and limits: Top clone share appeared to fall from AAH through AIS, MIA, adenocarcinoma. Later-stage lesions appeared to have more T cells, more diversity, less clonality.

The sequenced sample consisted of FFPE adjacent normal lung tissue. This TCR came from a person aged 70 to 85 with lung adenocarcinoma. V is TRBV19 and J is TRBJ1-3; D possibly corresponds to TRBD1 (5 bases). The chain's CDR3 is CASARQSNTIYF. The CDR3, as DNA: TGTGCCAGTGCGCGACAGTCAAACACCATATATTTT. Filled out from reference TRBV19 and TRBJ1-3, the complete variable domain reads DGGITQSPKYLFRKEGQNVTLSCEQNLNHDAMYWYRQDPGQGLRLIYYSQIVNDFQKGDIAEGYSVSREKKESFPLTVTSAQKNPTAFYLCASARQSNTIYFGEGSWLTVV.